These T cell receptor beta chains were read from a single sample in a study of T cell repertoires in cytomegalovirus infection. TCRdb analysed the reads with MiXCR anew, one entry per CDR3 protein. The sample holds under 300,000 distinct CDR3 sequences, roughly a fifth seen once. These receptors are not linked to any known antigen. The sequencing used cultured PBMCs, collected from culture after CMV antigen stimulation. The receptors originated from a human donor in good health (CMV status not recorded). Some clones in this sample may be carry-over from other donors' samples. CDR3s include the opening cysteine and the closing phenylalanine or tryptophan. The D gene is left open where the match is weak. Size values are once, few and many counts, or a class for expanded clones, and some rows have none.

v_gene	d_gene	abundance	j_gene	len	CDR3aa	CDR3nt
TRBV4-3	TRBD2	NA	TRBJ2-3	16	CASSQDVGLATDTQYF	TGCGCCAGCAGCCAAGATGTCGGACTAGCCACAGATACGCAGTATTTT
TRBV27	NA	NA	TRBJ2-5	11	CASRPGPTQYF	TGTGCCAGCAGGCCAGGACCGACCCAGTACTTC
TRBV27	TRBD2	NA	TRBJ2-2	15	CASSRGSGRLRELFF	TGTGCCAGCAGTAGGGGTAGCGGGAGGCTGAGGGAGCTGTTTTTT
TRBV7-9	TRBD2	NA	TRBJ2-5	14	CASSSSSGRETQYF	TGTGCCAGCAGCTCCTCTAGCGGGAGAGAGACCCAGTACTTC
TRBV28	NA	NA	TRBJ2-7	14	CASSPLDAFHEQYF	TGTGCCAGCAGTCCTCTGGACGCGTTCCACGAGCAGTACTTC
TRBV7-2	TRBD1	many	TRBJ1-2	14	CASSRQGAFYGYTF	TGTGCCAGCAGCAGACAGGGGGCTTTCTATGGCTACACCTTC
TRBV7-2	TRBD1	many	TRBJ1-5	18	CASTKGTGGGLSNQPQHF	TGTGCCAGCACCAAAGGGACAGGGGGCGGGCTAAGCAATCAGCCCCAGCATTTT
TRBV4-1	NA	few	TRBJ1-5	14	CASSQDPGTGPQHF	TGCGCCAGCAGCCAAGATCCGGGTACTGGGCCCCAGCATTTT
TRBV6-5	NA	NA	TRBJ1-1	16	CASMRRGGTMIAKAFF	TGTGCCAGCATGCGGCGGGGCGGAACGATGATTGCAAAAGCTTTCTTT
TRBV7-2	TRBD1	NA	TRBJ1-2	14	CASSYRQGHYGYTF	TGTGCCAGCAGCTACCGACAGGGGCACTATGGCTACACCTTC
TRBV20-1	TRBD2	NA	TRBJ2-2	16	CSARDPAGGETGELFF	TGCAGTGCTAGAGATCCGGCGGGAGGGGAGACCGGGGAGCTGTTTTTT
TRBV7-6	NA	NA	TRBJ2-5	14	CASSLTGREETQYF	TGTGCCAGCAGCCTCACGGGGCGCGAAGAGACCCAGTACTTC
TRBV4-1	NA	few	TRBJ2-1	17	CASSLSRADSVYNEQFF	TGCGCCAGCAGCCTCTCCAGGGCCGATTCCGTGTACAATGAGCAGTTCTTC
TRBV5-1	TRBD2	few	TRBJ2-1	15	CASSSAPGGYNEQFF	TGCGCCAGCAGCTCGGCCCCGGGGGGATACAATGAGCAGTTCTTC
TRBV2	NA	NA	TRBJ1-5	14	CASSEARLNQPQHF	TGTGCCAGCAGTGAAGCTCGTCTTAATCAGCCCCAGCATTTT
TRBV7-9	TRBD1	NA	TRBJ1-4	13	CASSWTGNEKLFF	TGTGCCAGCAGCTGGACAGGGAATGAAAAACTGTTTTTT
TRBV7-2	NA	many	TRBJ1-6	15	CASSLVGGVNSPLHF	TGTGCCAGCAGCTTAGTCGGGGGCGTGAATTCACCCCTCCACTTT
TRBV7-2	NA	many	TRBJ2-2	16	CASSLRGSANTGELFF	TGTGCCAGCAGCTTAAGAGGGTCCGCGAACACCGGGGAGCTGTTTTTT
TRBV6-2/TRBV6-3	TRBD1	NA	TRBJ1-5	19	CASSYVPGQGVGSNQPQHF	TGTGCCAGCAGTTACGTCCCGGGACAGGGGGTCGGGAGCAATCAGCCCCAGCATTTT
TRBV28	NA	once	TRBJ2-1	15	CASGFARGQANEQFF	TGTGCCAGCGGCTTCGCACGGGGGCAGGCGAATGAGCAGTTCTTC
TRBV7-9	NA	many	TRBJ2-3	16	CASSFGASESTDTQYF	TGTGCCAGCAGCTTCGGCGCTAGCGAAAGCACAGATACGCAGTATTTT
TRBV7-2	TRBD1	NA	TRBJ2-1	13	CASSVDRVNEQFF	TGTGCCAGCAGCGTAGACAGGGTTAATGAGCAGTTCTTC
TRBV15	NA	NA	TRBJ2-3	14	CATSRDRHADTQYF	TGTGCCACCAGCAGAGATCGACACGCAGATACGCAGTATTTT
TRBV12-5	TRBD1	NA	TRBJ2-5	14	CASGFGDRQETQYF	TGTGCTAGTGGTTTCGGGGACAGGCAAGAGACCCAGTACTTC
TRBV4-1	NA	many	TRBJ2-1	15	CASSQDQRDRHEQFF	TGCGCCAGCAGCCAGGACCAACGGGATCGCCATGAGCAGTTCTTC
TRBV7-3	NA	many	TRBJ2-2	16	CASSPSQRRYTGELFF	TGTGCCAGCAGCCCCTCCCAACGCCGCTACACCGGGGAGCTGTTTTTT
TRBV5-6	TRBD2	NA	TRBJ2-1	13	CASRPGGDNEQFF	TGTGCCAGCAGACCGGGGGGAGACAATGAGCAGTTCTTC
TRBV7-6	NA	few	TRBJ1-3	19	CASSLRALHEATAGNTIYF	TGTGCCAGCAGCTTAAGAGCCCTCCACGAGGCAACGGCTGGAAACACCATATATTTT
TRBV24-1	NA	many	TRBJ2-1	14	CATSDFTGANEQFF	TGTGCCACCAGTGATTTTACAGGTGCCAATGAGCAGTTCTTC
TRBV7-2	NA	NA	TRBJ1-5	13	CASSFSGQGRKHF	TGTGCCAGCAGCTTTAGCGGGCAGGGCCGTAAGCATTTT
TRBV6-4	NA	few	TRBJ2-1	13	CASSNRLHNEQFF	TGTGCCAGCAGTAATCGGTTACACAATGAGCAGTTCTTC
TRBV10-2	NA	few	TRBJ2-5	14	CASSESSIGETQYF	TGCGCCAGCAGTGAGTCGTCCATCGGGGAGACCCAGTACTTC
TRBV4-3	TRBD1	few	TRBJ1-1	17	CASSTRDRVPANTEAFF	TGCGCCAGCTCAACCCGGGACAGGGTTCCTGCGAACACTGAAGCTTTCTTT
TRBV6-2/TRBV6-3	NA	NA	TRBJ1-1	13	CASSYPGEVKAFF	TGTGCCAGCAGTTACCCAGGGGAGGTGAAGGCTTTCTTT
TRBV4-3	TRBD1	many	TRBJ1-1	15	CASSQAATGDTEAFF	TGCGCCAGCAGCCAAGCCGCGACAGGGGACACTGAAGCTTTCTTT
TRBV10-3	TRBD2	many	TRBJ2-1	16	CAISESIAGGRNEQFF	TGTGCCATCAGTGAGTCGATAGCGGGAGGACGAAATGAGCAGTTCTTC
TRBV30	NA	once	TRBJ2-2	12	CAWSAYTGELFF	TGTGCCTGGAGTGCTTACACCGGGGAGCTGTTTTTT
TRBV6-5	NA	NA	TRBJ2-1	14	CASRDSYGYNEQFF	TGTGCCAGCAGGGACAGTTACGGGTACAATGAGCAGTTCTTC
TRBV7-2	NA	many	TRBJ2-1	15	CASSLIKGAVDEQFF	TGTGCCAGCAGCCTAATTAAGGGCGCGGTGGATGAGCAGTTCTTC
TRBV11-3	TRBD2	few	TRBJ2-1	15	CASSLGVTSDNEQFF	TGTGCCAGCAGCTTAGGGGTGACTAGCGACAATGAGCAGTTCTTC
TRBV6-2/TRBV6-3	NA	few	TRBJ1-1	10	CATEDNEAFF	TGTGCCACCGAAGACAATGAAGCTTTCTTT
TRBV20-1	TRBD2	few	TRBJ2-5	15	CSAWEVAGGGKTQYF	TGCAGTGCTTGGGAAGTAGCGGGAGGAGGGAAGACCCAGTACTTC
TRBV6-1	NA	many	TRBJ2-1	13	CASFRDPYNEQFF	TGTGCCAGCTTCCGGGACCCCTACAATGAGCAGTTCTTC
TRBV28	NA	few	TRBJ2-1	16	CASSPFRAKGWNEQFF	TGTGCCAGCAGCCCGTTCCGGGCCAAGGGATGGAATGAGCAGTTCTTC
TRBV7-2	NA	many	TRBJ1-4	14	CASSLDRANEKLFF	TGTGCCAGCAGCTTAGACAGGGCAAATGAAAAACTGTTTTTT
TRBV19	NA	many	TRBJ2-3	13	CASTSISTDTQYF	TGTGCCAGTACCTCAATTAGCACAGATACGCAGTATTTT
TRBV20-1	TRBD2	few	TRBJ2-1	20	CSARDFPGLDLLFSYNEQFF	TGCAGTGCTAGAGATTTCCCGGGACTAGACCTGTTGTTCTCCTACAATGAGCAGTTCTTC
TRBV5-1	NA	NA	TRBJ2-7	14	CASSWGTRYYEQYF	TGCGCCAGCAGCTGGGGGACGCGGTACTACGAGCAGTACTTC
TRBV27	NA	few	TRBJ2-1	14	CASSFRGEDGEQFF	TGTGCCAGCAGTTTCCGCGGGGAAGATGGTGAGCAGTTCTTC
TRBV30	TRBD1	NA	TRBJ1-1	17	CAWSVGWTGGKDTEAFF	TGTGCCTGGAGTGTAGGCTGGACAGGGGGGAAGGACACTGAAGCTTTCTTT
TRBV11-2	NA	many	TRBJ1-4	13	CASSPGVSEKLFF	TGTGCCAGCAGCCCAGGGGTGAGCGAAAAACTGTTTTTT
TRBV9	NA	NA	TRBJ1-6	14	CASSGGDTNSPLHF	TGTGCCAGCAGCGGAGGGGACACCAATTCACCCCTCCACTTT
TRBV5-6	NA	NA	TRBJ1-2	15	CASSLGTATNYGYTF	TGTGCCAGCAGCTTGGGGACAGCCACTAACTATGGCTACACCTTC
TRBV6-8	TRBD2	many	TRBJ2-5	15	CASSYPRSGRETQYF	TGTGCCAGCAGTTACCCCAGGAGCGGGAGAGAGACCCAGTACTTC
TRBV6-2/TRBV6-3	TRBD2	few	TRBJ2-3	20	CASSSTRTSGYTGGTDTQYF	TGTGCCAGCAGCTCAACCCGGACTAGCGGCTACACCGGCGGCACAGATACGCAGTATTTT